This paragraph covers one TCR beta chain sequence. The antigen is undetermined. Here immunoSEQ multiplex PCR was the method, and the copy in TCRdb shows in-frame clones only, minus some. The sample has 85,000 to 130,000 clones; 75% to 90% are singletons. The sample comes from a study of T cell responses to AZD1222 COVID-19 vaccine. Overall study: Pooled in the analysis were second doses at about 4 or about 12 weeks. General study points: White British ancestry dominated among donors, who included more females, and clonal diversity was possibly underestimated. Repertoire collection took place solely once the T cell response had peaked.

Trimming took 10 bases from V and 0 from J, leaving 12 bases between them. CDR1 KGHDR and CDR2 SFDVKD come from the germline V gene. The CDR3 has 14 residues. The input for sequencing was peripheral blood, taken on day 0 of AZD1222 vaccination. The source of this sequence is an adult in good health. The V and J genes are TRBV24-1 and TRBJ1-5; D gene unclear. The CDR3 loop is CATTFDGSNQPQHF. CDR3 in DNA: TGTGCCACAACCTTTGACGGTAGCAATCAGCCCCAGCATTTT.